A selection of T cell receptor beta chains follows, all from one sample in a study of Ad26.COV2.S vaccination and SARS-CoV-2 variants. The protocol was immunoSEQ multiplex PCR, while the TCRdb copy is restricted to in-frame clones and leaves out a portion. The sample records roughly 420,000 clones, roughly 89% being singletons. Sequences were derived from peripheral blood, sampled in a trial of Ad26.COV2.S vaccine versus placebo. The receptors stem from a person aged 18-60 years who received the Ad26.COV2.S COVID-19 vaccine or a placebo. The CDR3 runs from the conserved cysteine through the conserved F or W. Fields, in order: J gene, D gene, CDR3 length, V gene, CDR3 DNA, CDR3 protein. The D gene is left open where the match is weak.

J gene: TRBJ2-1; D gene: TRBD1; CDR3 length: 15; V gene: TRBV5-4; CDR3 DNA: TGTGCCAGCAGAGCCGGGACAGGGGGATTGAATGAGCAGTTCTTC; CDR3 protein: CASRAGTGGLNEQFF
J gene: TRBJ2-7; D gene: .; CDR3 length: 15; V gene: TRBV6-2/TRBV6-3; CDR3 DNA: TGTGCCAGCAGTCCGAAGGAGGCAGGGCCCTACGAGCAGTACTTC; CDR3 protein: CASSPKEAGPYEQYF
J gene: TRBJ1-2; D gene: .; CDR3 length: 15; V gene: TRBV3-1/TRBV3-2; CDR3 DNA: TGTGCCAGCAGCCAAAACGCGATGAGGTACTATGGCTACACCTTC; CDR3 protein: CASSQNAMRYYGYTF
J gene: TRBJ1-5; D gene: .; CDR3 length: 15; V gene: TRBV2; CDR3 DNA: TGTGCCAGCAGTGACTTAAGTGGGGTTTTTCAGCCCCAGCATTTT; CDR3 protein: CASSDLSGVFQPQHF
J gene: TRBJ1-1; D gene: TRBD1; CDR3 length: 14; V gene: TRBV5-4; CDR3 DNA: TGTGCCAGCAGACGACAGGGGGCGGACACTGAAGCTTTCTTT; CDR3 protein: CASRRQGADTEAFF
J gene: TRBJ2-7; D gene: .; CDR3 length: 15; V gene: TRBV9; CDR3 DNA: TGTGCCAGCAGCGCCGGGCCTTGGGGAGCCTACGAGCAGTACTTC; CDR3 protein: CASSAGPWGAYEQYF
J gene: TRBJ2-3; D gene: TRBD1; CDR3 length: 17; V gene: TRBV24-1; CDR3 DNA: TGTGCCACCAGTGACCTTTCCGGACAGGGCTTTGGAGATACGCAGTATTTT; CDR3 protein: CATSDLSGQGFGDTQYF
J gene: TRBJ2-2; D gene: .; CDR3 length: 15; V gene: TRBV6-5; CDR3 DNA: TGTGCCAGCAGTACCTTCGCAACGGTCACCGGGGAGCTGTTTTTT; CDR3 protein: CASSTFATVTGELFF
J gene: TRBJ2-5; D gene: .; CDR3 length: 16; V gene: TRBV19; CDR3 DNA: TGTGCCAGTAGTCGGCTAGGGCCACAGACGAGGGAGACCCAGTACTTC; CDR3 protein: CASSRLGPQTRETQYF
J gene: TRBJ1-3; D gene: .; CDR3 length: 16; V gene: TRBV2; CDR3 DNA: TGTGCCAGCAGTTCTCCGCTTCGGTCTTCTGGAAACACCATATATTTT; CDR3 protein: CASSSPLRSSGNTIYF
J gene: TRBJ2-1; D gene: .; CDR3 length: 15; V gene: TRBV5-1; CDR3 DNA: TGCGCCAGCAGCTTGGGGGCTTTTGGGGGCAATGAGCAGTTCTTC; CDR3 protein: CASSLGAFGGNEQFF
J gene: TRBJ1-5; D gene: .; CDR3 length: 14; V gene: TRBV15; CDR3 DNA: TGTGCCACCAATTTTGACAGTAGCAATCAGCCCCAGCATTTT; CDR3 protein: CATNFDSSNQPQHF
J gene: TRBJ2-5; D gene: .; CDR3 length: 15; V gene: TRBV6-5; CDR3 DNA: TGTGCCAGCAGTCGCCACCTCACAGGGCAAGAGACCCAGTACTTC; CDR3 protein: CASSRHLTGQETQYF
J gene: TRBJ1-2; D gene: TRBD1; CDR3 length: 13; V gene: TRBV9; CDR3 DNA: TGTGCCAGCAGTGGCTCGGGGGACAGCGGCTACACCTTC; CDR3 protein: CASSGSGDSGYTF
J gene: TRBJ2-1; D gene: TRBD2; CDR3 length: 17; V gene: TRBV9; CDR3 DNA: TGTGCCAGCAGCTTCCAGGGTAGCGGGAGGCCCTACAATGAGCAGTTCTTC; CDR3 protein: CASSFQGSGRPYNEQFF
J gene: TRBJ2-7; D gene: .; CDR3 length: 14; V gene: TRBV21-1; CDR3 DNA: TGTGCCAGCAGCGCCAGGGGGGAGGGCTACGAGCAGTACTTC; CDR3 protein: CASSARGEGYEQYF
J gene: TRBJ1-3; D gene: TRBD1; CDR3 length: 16; V gene: TRBV9; CDR3 DNA: TGTGCCAGCAGCCTATCGGGACAGATCTCTGGAAACACCATATATTTT; CDR3 protein: CASSLSGQISGNTIYF
J gene: TRBJ2-2; D gene: .; CDR3 length: 17; V gene: TRBV19; CDR3 DNA: TGTGCCAGTCATCCTTCTGAGGGGCACCTTAACACCGGGGAGCTGTTTTTT; CDR3 protein: CASHPSEGHLNTGELFF
J gene: TRBJ2-2; D gene: .; CDR3 length: 17; V gene: TRBV10-3; CDR3 DNA: TGTGCCATCAGTGAGTCCGCGCGGATTAGGACCGCCGGGGAGCTGTTTTTT; CDR3 protein: CAISESARIRTAGELFF
J gene: TRBJ1-5; D gene: .; CDR3 length: 15; V gene: TRBV28; CDR3 DNA: TGTGCCAGCAGCCGCTCCGGGTCAGGGGACCAGCCCCAGCATTTT; CDR3 protein: CASSRSGSGDQPQHF